The 10 T cell receptor beta chains in this list originate from one sample, sequenced in a study of T cell responses to AZD1222 COVID-19 vaccine. Here immunoSEQ multiplex PCR was the method, and the copy in TCRdb shows in-frame clones only, minus some. Altogether about 170,000 clones are present, roughly nine tenths being singletons, with the ten largest covering around 1.1%. The input for sequencing was peripheral blood, taken 28 days after the second AZD1222 dose. The receptors were sampled from an adult who received the AZD1222 COVID-19 vaccine.

This chain connects TRBV5-1 to TRBJ2-7, with D unresolved. The CDR3 sequence is 14 residues long. CDR1 and CDR2 from the germline V gene are SGHRS and YFSETQ. Trimming took off 0 bases at V and 0 bases at J, with 7 bases between the two ends. As DNA, the CDR3 is TGCGCCAGCAGCTTGGGGGTGAGCTCCTACGAGCAGTACTTC. Amino acid sequence: CASSLGVSSYEQYF. The full variable domain, in which reference TRBV5-1 and TRBJ2-7 provide the parts outside the CDR3, is KAGVTQTPRYLIKTRGQQVTLSCSPISGHRSVSWYQQTPGQGLQFLFEYFSETQRNKGNFPGRFSGRQFSNSRSEMNVSTLELGDSALYLCASSLGVSSYEQYFGPGTRLTVT.

The chain has TRBV11-2 and TRBJ2-7; D might be TRBD1 (5 bases). The CDR3 totals 14 residues. V was clipped by 5 bases and J by 1 base, with 12 bases between them. CDR1 and CDR2 from the germline V gene are SGHAT and FQNNGV. The CDR3 DNA reads as TGTGCCAGCAGCAGGGGAAGGAATTCCTACGAGCAGTACTTC. It specifies CASSRGRNSYEQYF.

This chain uses TRBV5-1 with TRBJ1-1; a possible D gene is TRBD1 (5 bases). The CDR3 runs 16 residues. Germline V gives CDR1 SGHRS, CDR2 YFSETQ. Trimming took 1 base from V and 4 from J, leaving 17 bases between them. DNA for the CDR3: TGCGCCAGCAGCTTGAGTGCCGGGACCGGTGGCACTGAAGCTTTCTTT. The encoded protein is CASSLSAGTGGTEAFF.

Here the CDR3 reads CASSPSGGYEQYF. The CDR3 bases are TGTGCCAGCAGCCCTAGCGGGGGTTACGAGCAGTACTTC. This chain uses TRBV3-1 (or the pseudogene TRBV3-2) with TRBJ2-7; 10 bases line up with TRBD2. This CDR3 comprises 13 residues. Trimming cost V 4 bases and J 4 bases; bases outside gene matches: 1. CDR1 and CDR2 from the germline V gene are LGHDT and YNNKEL (reference sequence).

This clone was counted a single time. The chain's CDR3 is CASTDVGNEQFF. The CDR3 nucleotides are TGTGCCAGTACGGACGTGGGCAATGAGCAGTTCTTC. The chain joins TRBV7-2 to TRBJ2-1; D ambiguous. The CDR3 is 12 amino acids. Germline CDR1 reads SGHTA; CDR2 reads FQGNSA. Deletions cut 9 bases from V and 6 bases from J, with 12 bases between.

The chain carries TRBV5-5 and TRBJ1-1; D is unresolved. Germline CDR1 reads SGHKS; CDR2 reads YYEKEE (reference sequence). V was shortened by 2 bases and J by 0 bases, with 8 bases between the two germline ends. CDR3 length: 14 amino acids. CDR3 DNA sequence: TGTGCCAGCAGCTTCAGTCTCATGAACACTGAAGCTTTCTTT. It encodes CASSFSLMNTEAFF.

The count of this clone is one. V usage is TRBV29-1 and J usage is TRBJ1-2; 11 nucleotides line up with TRBD1. V was clipped by 6 bases and J by 5 bases; unmatched bases: 8. There are 14 residues in the CDR3. The germline CDR1 and CDR2 sequences are SQVTM and ANQGSEA. The CDR3 is CSVSGTGGEYGYTF. The CDR3 bases are TGCAGCGTCTCCGGGACAGGGGGGGAGTATGGCTACACCTTC.

The genes are TRBV2 and TRBJ2-5; D is uncertain. This CDR3 comprises 16 residues. The V and J ends lost 4 bases and 0 bases respectively, with 15 bases between them. Germline V gene data show CDR1 as SNHLY and CDR2 as FYNNEI. This CDR3 reads CASSVRSLRYQETQYF. Here the CDR3 DNA reads TGTGCCAGCAGTGTCCGCAGCTTACGGTACCAAGAGACCCAGTACTTC.

The rearrangement uses TRBV7-2 and TRBJ1-2, with TRBD1 matching 7 bases. The trim removed 5 bases at V and 2 bases at J, leaving 5 bases unmatched. The CDR3 spans 14 residues. CDR1 and CDR2 from the germline V gene are SGHTA and FQGNSA. The CDR3 nucleotides read TGTGCCAGCAGCCGGGGGACAGCAAACTATGGCTACACCTTC. Translation: CASSRGTANYGYTF.

The rearrangement uses TRBV3-1 (or the pseudogene TRBV3-2) and TRBJ2-5, with D maybe TRBD1 (6 bases). V lost 3 bases and J lost 4, with 15 bases in between. Germline V gene lookup returns CDR1 LGHDT and CDR2 YNNKEL (reference sequence). The CDR3 runs to 15 residues. CDR3 sequence reads: CASSHLKTGGETQYF. The CDR3 DNA reads TGTGCCAGCAGCCATCTAAAGACAGGAGGAGAGACCCAGTACTTC.